One and the same sample provided the 12 T cell receptor beta chains below, sequenced in a study of CD8 T cells in Susac syndrome. When the RNA was reverse transcribed, random hexamers were used with an input of about 0.45 to 1 ug. TCRdb itself ran the immunoSEQ multiplex PCR reads through MiXCR, one entry per CDR3 protein. The sample includes 77,000 or so distinct CDR3 sequences, approximately 95% seen only once; the top ten take about 0.38%. Sequenced sample: CD8+ T cells from PBMCs. These receptors all come from a human donor with multiple sclerosis.

The rearrangement joins TRBV5-1 to TRBJ2-1; 11 nucleotides align to TRBD1. The CDR3 runs to 18 residues. Germline-derived CDR1 and CDR2 are SGHRS and YFSETQ. Trimming at V came to 4 bases and at J to 4 bases, leaving 13 bases not matched to a gene. The DNA of the CDR3 is TGCGCCAGCAGCCCATGGACAGGGGGCGAGAACGGTTACAATGAGCAGTTCTTC. Residues: CASSPWTGGENGYNEQFF. The full variable domain, its missing parts supplied by reference TRBV5-1 and TRBJ2-1, is KAGVTQTPRYLIKTRGQQVTLSCSPISGHRSVSWYQQTPGQGLQFLFEYFSETQRNKGNFPGRFSGRQFSNSRSEMNVSTLELGDSALYLCASSPWTGGENGYNEQFFGPGTRLTVL.

The V gene is TRBV7-9, the J gene TRBJ1-2; maybe TRBD1 (5 bases). The V gene's germline CDR1 is SEHNR and CDR2 FQNEAQ (reference sequence). The length of the CDR3 is 15 residues. V lost 3 bases, J lost 4 bases, and 15 bases lay in between. CDR3 loop: CASSFAQGSAYGYTF. The CDR3 DNA reads as TGTGCCAGCAGCTTTGCGCAGGGCTCGGCCTATGGCTACACCTTC. The whole variable domain, filled in from reference TRBV7-9 and TRBJ1-2, reads DTGVSQNPRHKITKRGQNVTFRCDPISEHNRLYWYRQTLGQGPEFLTYFQNEAQLEKSRLLSDRFSAERPKGSFSTLEIQRTEQGDSAMYLCASSFAQGSAYGYTFGSGTRLTVV.

This chain connects TRBV10-3 to TRBJ2-7; perhaps TRBD2 as D (6 bases). The CDR3 spans 16 residues. Trimming shortened V by 6 bases and J by 2 bases, and 20 bases separated the two germline ends. Looked up from germline, CDR1 is ENHRY and CDR2 is SYGVKD. For the CDR3, the DNA is TGTGCCATCAGAACACGGGACTCCCAGGAGGCCTACGAGCAGTACTTC. It translates to CAIRTRDSQEAYEQYF.

V and J are TRBV27 and TRBJ1-1; no reliable D call. The length of the CDR3 is 13 residues. Trimming shortened V by 2 bases and J by 5 bases, and 9 bases separated the two germline ends. CDR1 and CDR2 (germline): MNHEY, SMNVEV (reference sequence). The chain's CDR3 is CASSLGVGTEAFF. CDR3 in DNA: TGTGCCAGCAGTTTAGGCGTGGGGACTGAAGCTTTCTTT.

The genes are TRBV28 and TRBJ1-2, with TRBD1 as a possible D gene (5 bases). The CDR3 runs 12 residues. Trimming pared 7 bases from V and 8 bases from J, leaving 14 bases between. Germline lookup yields CDR1 MDHEN and CDR2 SYDVKM. The CDR3 DNA reads as TGTGCCAGCACCTTCGGGGGTCAAGGCTACACCTTC. Residues: CASTFGGQGYTF.

V and J are TRBV29-1 and TRBJ2-2; 9 bases are a match to TRBD1. Germline assignment: CDR1 SQVTM and CDR2 ANQGSEA. The V gene end was trimmed by 5 bases and the J gene end by 3 bases; junction bases not matched to a gene: 4. CDR3 length equals 14 residues. CDR3 coding DNA: TGCAGCGTTACAGGGGGCGAGTACACCGGGGAGCTGTTTTTT. Residues: CSVTGGEYTGELFF.

The chain uses TRBV14 and TRBJ2-3, with 8 positions matching TRBD2. This CDR3 comprises 16 residues. V was pared by 0 bases and J by 6 bases, with 8 bases of the junction left unmatched. The germline gives CDR1 SGHDN, CDR2 FVKESK. This chain's CDR3 is CASSQDPRTSSDTQYF. The DNA for the CDR3 is TGTGCCAGCAGCCAAGATCCCCGGACTAGCTCCGATACGCAGTATTTT.

The chain links TRBV3-1 to TRBJ1-3, with 7 bases fitting TRBD1. The junction had 5 bases not matched to a gene; V was cut back by 5 bases and J by 4 bases. The CDR3 is 14 residues long. Germline V CDR1 and CDR2: LGHDT, YNNKEL (reference sequence). The CDR3 bases are TGTGCCAGCAGCTCCTGGGACAGCGGAAACACCATATATTTT. This codes for CASSSWDSGNTIYF.

The chain uses TRBV27 and TRBJ1-4, with D tentatively TRBD1 (5 bases). Trimming removed 0 bases at V and 3 bases at J, with 5 bases between. Germline loops: CDR1 MNHEY, CDR2 SMNVEV (reference sequence). The CDR3 consists of 14 residues. The CDR3: CASSLSGANEKLFF. CDR3 in DNA: TGTGCCAGCAGTTTATCGGGGGCTAATGAAAAACTGTTTTTT.

The chain is built from TRBV7-3 and TRBJ2-2; D is undetermined. The CDR3 runs 13 residues. Trimming took off 0 bases at V and 6 bases at J, with 5 bases between the two ends. Germline CDR1 reads SGHTA; CDR2 reads FQGTGA. Here the CDR3 DNA reads TGTGCCAGCAGCTTAACGACCGCCGGGGAGCTGTTTTTT. It specifies CASSLTTAGELFF.

The gene calls are TRBV9 and TRBJ2-5; 7 nucleotides match TRBD1. From germline, CDR1 is SGDLS and CDR2 YYNGEE. V was clipped by 4 bases and J by 3 bases; unmatched bases: 6. The CDR3 is 14 amino acids. The CDR3 protein is CASSLTGVEETQYF. The CDR3 bases are TGTGCCAGCAGCCTAACAGGGGTCGAAGAGACCCAGTACTTC. The entire variable domain, with the rest obtained from reference TRBV9 and TRBJ2-5, is as follows: DSGVTQTPKHLITATGQRVTLRCSPRSGDLSVYWYQQSLDQGLQFLIQYYNGEERAKGNILERFSAQQFPDLHSELNLSSLELGDSALYFCASSLTGVEETQYFGPGTRLLVL.

The chain joins TRBV29-1 to TRBJ2-2; D may be TRBD2 (5 bases). The V gene's germline CDR1 is SQVTM and CDR2 ANQGSEA. The CDR3 has 15 residues. Trimming removed 1 base at V and 2 bases at J, with 11 bases between. CDR3 in DNA: TGCAGCGTTGAAGGAAGTGGACTCAACACCGGGGAGCTGTTTTTT. This gives the protein CSVEGSGLNTGELFF.